This paragraph reports one T cell receptor beta chain. The data derive from a study of blood T cell repertoires in COVID-19. Clones were read by immunoSEQ multiplex PCR, and TCRdb kept only the in-frame ones, dropping some. The repertoire holds 95,000 to 150,000 clones, with 82% as singletons. CDR1 and CDR2 (germline): GTSNPN, SVGIG (reference sequence). Trimming stripped 3 bases from V and 0 bases from J, with 15 bases between. This CDR3 is 16 amino acids long. The clonotype was recovered from a woman between 65 and 79 years old with acute or convalescent COVID-19. The chain has TRBV30 and TRBJ1-5, with D maybe TRBD1 (5 bases). Sequencing input: peripheral blood. CDR3 in amino acids: CAWSGTGKTSNQPQHF. The CDR3 nucleotides read TGTGCCTGGAGCGGTACAGGAAAGACTAGCAATCAGCCCCAGCATTTT.